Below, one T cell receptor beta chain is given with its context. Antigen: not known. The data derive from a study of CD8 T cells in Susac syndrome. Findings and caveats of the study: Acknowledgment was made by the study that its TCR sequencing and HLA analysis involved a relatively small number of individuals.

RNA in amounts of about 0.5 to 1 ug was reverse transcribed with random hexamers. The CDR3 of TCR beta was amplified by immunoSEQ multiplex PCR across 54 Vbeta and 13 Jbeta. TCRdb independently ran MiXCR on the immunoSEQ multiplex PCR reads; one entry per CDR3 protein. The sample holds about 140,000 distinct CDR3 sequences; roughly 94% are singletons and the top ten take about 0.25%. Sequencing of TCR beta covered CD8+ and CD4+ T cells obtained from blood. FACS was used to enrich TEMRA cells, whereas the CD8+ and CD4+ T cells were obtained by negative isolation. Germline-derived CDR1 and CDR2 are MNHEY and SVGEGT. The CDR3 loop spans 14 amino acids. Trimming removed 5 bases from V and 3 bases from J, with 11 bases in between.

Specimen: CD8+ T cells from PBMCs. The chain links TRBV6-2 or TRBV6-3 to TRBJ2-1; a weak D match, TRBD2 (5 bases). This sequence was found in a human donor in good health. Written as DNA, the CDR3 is TGTGCCAGCAGTCTCAGCGGATTCTACAATGAGCAGTTCTTC. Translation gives CASSLSGFYNEQFF.